By sample share, the clone carrying this T cell receptor (beta chain) is medium-sized. No antigen is known for it. Trimming removed 6 bases at V and 2 bases at J, with 14 bases between. CDR1 and CDR2 from the germline V gene are MNHGY and SAAAGT. The CDR3 covers 15 residues. Some clones are missing from TCRdb's copy, which holds only in-frame ones; the method was immunoSEQ multiplex PCR. The sample consists of about 3,100 clones, roughly two fifths of them appearing once. The data were taken from a study of T cells in localized non-small cell lung cancer. Broader study findings: One tumor region alone was sequenced, and heterogeneity therefore remains possible. Turning up in adjacent lung were a median approximately 60 of the top 100 tumor clones.

The adjacent lung that was sampled lay at least 2 cm from the tumor margin and showed no atypia. The origin of this receptor is a woman aged 40 to 75 with stage I lung adenocarcinoma. Sequenced here: normal lung tissue next to the tumor, sampled before any cancer treatment. This chain joins TRBV6-8 and TRBJ2-1; maybe TRBD2 (6 bases). This CDR3 is CASSLAPPAYNEQFF. The CDR3 DNA sequence: TGTGCCAGCAGCCTAGCGCCTCCGGCCTACAATGAGCAGTTCTTC.